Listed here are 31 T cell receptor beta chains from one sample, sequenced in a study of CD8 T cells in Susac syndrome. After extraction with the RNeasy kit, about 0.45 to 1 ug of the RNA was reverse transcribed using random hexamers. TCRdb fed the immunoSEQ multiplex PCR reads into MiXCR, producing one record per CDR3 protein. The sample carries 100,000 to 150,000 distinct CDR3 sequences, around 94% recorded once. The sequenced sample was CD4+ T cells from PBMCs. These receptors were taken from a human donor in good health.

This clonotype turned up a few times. CDR3 sequence (DNA): TGTGCCAGCTCACCGGGTTCCTACGAGCAGTACTTC. Translated: CASSPGSYEQYF. The chain has TRBV18 and TRBJ2-7; no definite D call. The ends were cut back, 3 bases at V and 1 base at J, with 4 bases in the middle. Germline V gene data show CDR1 as KGHSH and CDR2 as LQKENI. The CDR3 has 12 amino acids.

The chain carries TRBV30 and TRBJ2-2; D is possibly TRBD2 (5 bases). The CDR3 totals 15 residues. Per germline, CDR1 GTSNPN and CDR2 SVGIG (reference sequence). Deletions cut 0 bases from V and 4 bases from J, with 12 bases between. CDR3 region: CAWSVLRGITGELFF. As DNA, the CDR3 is TGTGCCTGGAGTGTCCTCCGGGGAATCACCGGGGAGCTGTTTTTT.

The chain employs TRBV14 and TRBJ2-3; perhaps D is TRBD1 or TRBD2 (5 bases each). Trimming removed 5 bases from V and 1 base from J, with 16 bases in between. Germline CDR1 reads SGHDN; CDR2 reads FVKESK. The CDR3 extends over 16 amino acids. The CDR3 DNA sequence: TGTGCCAGCAGCGTTCACCGGGACGGACGCACAGATACGCAGTATTTT. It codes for CASSVHRDGRTDTQYF.

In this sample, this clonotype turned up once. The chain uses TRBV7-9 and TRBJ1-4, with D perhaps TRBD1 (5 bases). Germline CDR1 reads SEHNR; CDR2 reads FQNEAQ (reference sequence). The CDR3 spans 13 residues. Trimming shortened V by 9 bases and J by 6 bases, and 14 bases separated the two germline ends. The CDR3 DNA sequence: TGTGCCAGTCGTTGGGGCGCCGATGAAAAACTGTTTTTT. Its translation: CASRWGADEKLFF.

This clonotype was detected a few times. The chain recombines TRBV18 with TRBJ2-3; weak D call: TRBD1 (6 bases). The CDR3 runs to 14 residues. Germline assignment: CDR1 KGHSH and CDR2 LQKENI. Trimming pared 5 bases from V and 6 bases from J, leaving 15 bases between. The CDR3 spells CASSLQGAGDTQYF. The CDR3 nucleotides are TGTGCCAGCTCATTACAGGGTGCTGGCGATACGCAGTATTTT.

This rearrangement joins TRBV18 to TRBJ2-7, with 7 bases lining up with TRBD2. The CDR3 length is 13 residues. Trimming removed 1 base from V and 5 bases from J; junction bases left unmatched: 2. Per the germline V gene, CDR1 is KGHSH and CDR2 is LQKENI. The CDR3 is CASSPLAGNEQYF. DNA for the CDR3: TGTGCCAGCTCACCACTAGCGGGTAACGAGCAGTACTTC.

CDR3 nucleotide sequence: TGTGCCAGCAGTTTAGCGCCGGGCTACGAGCAGTACTTC. Protein: CASSLAPGYEQYF. The J gene is TRBJ2-7, the V gene TRBV12-3 or TRBV12-4; D unresolved. The CDR3 is 13 amino acids. Trimming took off 0 bases at V and 3 bases at J, with 6 bases between the two ends.

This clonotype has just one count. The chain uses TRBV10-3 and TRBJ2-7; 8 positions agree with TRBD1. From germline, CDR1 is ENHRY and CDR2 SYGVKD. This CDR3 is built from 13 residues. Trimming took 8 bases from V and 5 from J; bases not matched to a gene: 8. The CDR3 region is CAISGQGRNEQYF. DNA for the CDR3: TGTGCCATCTCTGGACAGGGTAGGAACGAGCAGTACTTC.

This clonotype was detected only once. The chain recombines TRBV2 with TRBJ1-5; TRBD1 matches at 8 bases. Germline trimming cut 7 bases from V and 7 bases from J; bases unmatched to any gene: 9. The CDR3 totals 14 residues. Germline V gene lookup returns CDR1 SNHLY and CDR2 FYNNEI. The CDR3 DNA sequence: TGTGCCAGCAACCAAGACAGGGGAAAACAGCCCCAGCATTTT. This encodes CASNQDRGKQPQHF.

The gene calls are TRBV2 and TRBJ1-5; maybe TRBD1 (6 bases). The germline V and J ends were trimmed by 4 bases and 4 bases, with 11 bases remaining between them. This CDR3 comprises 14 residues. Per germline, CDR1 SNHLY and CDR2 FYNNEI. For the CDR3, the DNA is TGTGCCAGCAGTGGTAGGGGGGAAAATCAGCCCCAGCATTTT. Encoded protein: CASSGRGENQPQHF.

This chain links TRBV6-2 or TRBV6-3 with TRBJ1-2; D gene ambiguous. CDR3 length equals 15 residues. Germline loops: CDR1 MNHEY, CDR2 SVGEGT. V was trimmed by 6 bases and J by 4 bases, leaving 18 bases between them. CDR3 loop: CASSRATGRVYGYTF. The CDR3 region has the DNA TGTGCCAGCAGCCGCGCCACGGGAAGGGTCTATGGCTACACCTTC.

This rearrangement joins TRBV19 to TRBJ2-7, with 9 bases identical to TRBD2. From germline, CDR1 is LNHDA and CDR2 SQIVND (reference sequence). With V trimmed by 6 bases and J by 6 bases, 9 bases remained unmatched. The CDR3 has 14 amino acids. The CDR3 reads CASRLAGEGGEQYF. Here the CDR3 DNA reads TGTGCCAGTAGGTTAGCGGGAGAAGGTGGCGAGCAGTACTTC.

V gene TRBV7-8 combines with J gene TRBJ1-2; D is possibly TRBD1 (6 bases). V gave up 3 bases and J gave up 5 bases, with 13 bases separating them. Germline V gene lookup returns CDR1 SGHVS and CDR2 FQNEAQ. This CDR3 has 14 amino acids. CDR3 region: CASSFSTQGYGYTF. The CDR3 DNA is TGTGCCAGCAGCTTTAGCACACAGGGTTATGGCTACACCTTC.

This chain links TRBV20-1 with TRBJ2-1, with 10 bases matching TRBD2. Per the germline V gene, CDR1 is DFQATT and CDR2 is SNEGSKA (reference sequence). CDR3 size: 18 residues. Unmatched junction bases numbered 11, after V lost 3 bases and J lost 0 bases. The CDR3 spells CSASDISASGSSYNEQFF. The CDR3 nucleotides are TGCAGTGCTAGTGACATTTCAGCTAGCGGGAGCTCCTACAATGAGCAGTTCTTC.

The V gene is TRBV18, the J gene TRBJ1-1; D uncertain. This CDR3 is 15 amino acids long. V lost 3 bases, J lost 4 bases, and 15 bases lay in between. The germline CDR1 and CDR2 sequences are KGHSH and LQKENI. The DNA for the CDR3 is TGTGCCAGCTCACCGTACGGTGGAGAGGGCACTGAAGCTTTCTTT. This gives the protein CASSPYGGEGTEAFF.

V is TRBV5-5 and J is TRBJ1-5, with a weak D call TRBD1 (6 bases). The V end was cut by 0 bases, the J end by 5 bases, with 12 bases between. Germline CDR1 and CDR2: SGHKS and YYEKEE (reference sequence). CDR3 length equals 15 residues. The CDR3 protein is CASSLAEGQYQPQHF. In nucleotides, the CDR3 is TGTGCCAGCAGCTTGGCTGAAGGACAGTATCAGCCCCAGCATTTT.

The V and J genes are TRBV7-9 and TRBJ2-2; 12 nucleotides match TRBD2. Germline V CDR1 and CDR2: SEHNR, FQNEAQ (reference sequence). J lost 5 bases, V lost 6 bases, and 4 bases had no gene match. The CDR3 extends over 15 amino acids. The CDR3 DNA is TGTGCCAGCAGTCCTAGCGGGAGGGGGACCGGGGAGCTGTTTTTT. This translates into CASSPSGRGTGELFF.

In DNA form, the CDR3 reads TGTGCCAGCAGCTTTTGGAGGGGATGGGCCTACGAGCAGTACTTC. Translated: CASSFWRGWAYEQYF. The rearrangement uses TRBV13 and TRBJ2-7; D is perhaps TRBD2 (6 bases). Germline V gene lookup returns CDR1 PRHDT and CDR2 FYEKMQ (reference sequence). This CDR3 has 15 residues. V shed 3 bases and J shed 2 bases, with 14 bases lying between them.

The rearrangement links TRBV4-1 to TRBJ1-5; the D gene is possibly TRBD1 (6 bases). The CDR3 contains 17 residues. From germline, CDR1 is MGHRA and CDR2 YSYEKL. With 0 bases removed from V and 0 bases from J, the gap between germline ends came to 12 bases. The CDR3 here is CASSQDRGTYSNQPQHF. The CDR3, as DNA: TGCGCCAGCAGCCAAGATAGGGGGACCTATAGCAATCAGCCCCAGCATTTT.

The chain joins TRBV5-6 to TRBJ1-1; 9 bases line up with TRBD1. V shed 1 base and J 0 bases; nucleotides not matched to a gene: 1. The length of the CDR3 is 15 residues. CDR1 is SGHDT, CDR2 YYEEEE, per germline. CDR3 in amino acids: CASSLNRGLNTEAFF. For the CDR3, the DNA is TGTGCCAGCAGCTTGAACAGGGGGCTGAACACTGAAGCTTTCTTT.

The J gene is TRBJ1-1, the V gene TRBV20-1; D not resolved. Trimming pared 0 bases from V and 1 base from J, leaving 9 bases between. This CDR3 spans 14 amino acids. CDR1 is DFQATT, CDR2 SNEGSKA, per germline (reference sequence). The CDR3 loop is CSARDPHQNTEAFF. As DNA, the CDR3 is TGCAGTGCTAGAGATCCCCACCAGAACACTGAAGCTTTCTTT.

The CDR3 DNA is TGTGCCAGCACCCTAGGCCCCGAGGGCTCCAATGAGCAGTTCTTC. Amino acids: CASTLGPEGSNEQFF. The V call is TRBV12-3 or TRBV12-4, the J call TRBJ2-1; maybe TRBD2 (5 bases). Trimming stripped 7 bases from V and 6 bases from J, with 19 bases between. The CDR3 is 15 residues long.

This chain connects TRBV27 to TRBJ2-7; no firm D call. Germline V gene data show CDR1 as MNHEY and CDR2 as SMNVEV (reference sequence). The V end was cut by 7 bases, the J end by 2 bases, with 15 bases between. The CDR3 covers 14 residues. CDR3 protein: CASMPSRPPYEQYF. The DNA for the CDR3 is TGTGCCAGCATGCCCTCTCGGCCTCCCTACGAGCAGTACTTC.

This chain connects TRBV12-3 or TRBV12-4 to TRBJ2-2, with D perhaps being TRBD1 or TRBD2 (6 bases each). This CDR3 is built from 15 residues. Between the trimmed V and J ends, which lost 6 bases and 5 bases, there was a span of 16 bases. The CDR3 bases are TGTGCCAGCAGATGGGGGGCTCGGCAGACCGGGGAGCTGTTTTTT. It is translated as CASRWGARQTGELFF.

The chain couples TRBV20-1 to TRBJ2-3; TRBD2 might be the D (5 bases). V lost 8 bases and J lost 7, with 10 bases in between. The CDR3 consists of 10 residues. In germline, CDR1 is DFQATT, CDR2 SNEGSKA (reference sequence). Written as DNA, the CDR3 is TGCAGTCCGGACTCCAATACGCAGTATTTT. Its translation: CSPDSNTQYF.

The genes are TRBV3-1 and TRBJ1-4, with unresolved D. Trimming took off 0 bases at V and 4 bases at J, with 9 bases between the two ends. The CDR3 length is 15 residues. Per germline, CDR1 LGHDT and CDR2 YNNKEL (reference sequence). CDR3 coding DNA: TGTGCCAGCAGCCAAGATTGGCAGAGTAATGAAAAACTGTTTTTT. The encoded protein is CASSQDWQSNEKLFF. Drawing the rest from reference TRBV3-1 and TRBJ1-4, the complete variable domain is DTAVSQTPKYLVTQMGNDKSIKCEQNLGHDTMYWYKQDSKKFLKIMFSYNNKELIINETVPNRFSPKSPDKAHLNLHINSLELGDSAVYFCASSQDWQSNEKLFFGSGTQLSVL.

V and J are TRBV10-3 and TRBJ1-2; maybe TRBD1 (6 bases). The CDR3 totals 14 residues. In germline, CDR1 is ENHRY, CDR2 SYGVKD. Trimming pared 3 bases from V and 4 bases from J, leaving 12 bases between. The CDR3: CAISDSGEGYGYTF. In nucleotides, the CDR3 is TGTGCCATCAGTGACTCAGGGGAGGGCTATGGCTACACCTTC.

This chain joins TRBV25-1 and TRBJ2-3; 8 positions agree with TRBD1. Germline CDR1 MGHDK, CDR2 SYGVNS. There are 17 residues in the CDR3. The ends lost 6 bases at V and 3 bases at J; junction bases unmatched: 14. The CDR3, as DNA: TGTGCCAGCAGGCCCCCAAGGACAGGGACGAAGACAGATACGCAGTATTTT. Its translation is CASRPPRTGTKTDTQYF.

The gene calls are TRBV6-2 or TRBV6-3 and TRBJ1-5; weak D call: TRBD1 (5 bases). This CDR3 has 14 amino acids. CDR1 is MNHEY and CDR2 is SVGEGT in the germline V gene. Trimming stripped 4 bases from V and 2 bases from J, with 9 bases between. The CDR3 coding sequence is TGTGCCAGCAGTTGGCAGGGAGGCAATCAGCCCCAGCATTTT. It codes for CASSWQGGNQPQHF.

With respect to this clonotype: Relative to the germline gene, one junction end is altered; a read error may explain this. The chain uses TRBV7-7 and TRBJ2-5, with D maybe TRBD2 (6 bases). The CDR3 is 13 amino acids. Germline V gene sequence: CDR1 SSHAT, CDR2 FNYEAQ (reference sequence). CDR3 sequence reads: CASSRDFKETQYF. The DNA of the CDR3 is TGTGCTAGCAGCCGGGACTTCAAAGAGACCCAGTACTTC.

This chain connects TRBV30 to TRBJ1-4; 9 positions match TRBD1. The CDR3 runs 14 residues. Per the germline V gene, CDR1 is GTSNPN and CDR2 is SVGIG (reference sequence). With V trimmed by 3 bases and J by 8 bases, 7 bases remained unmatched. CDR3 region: CAWSLGQGLEKLFF. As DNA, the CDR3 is TGTGCCTGGAGCCTAGGACAGGGGTTGGAAAAACTGTTTTTT.